This passage covers 16 T cell receptor beta chains from one sample sequenced in a study of regulatory T cells in long-lasting Graves disease. Arm-PCR of CDR3 regions with iRepertoire HTBI primers generated TCR beta libraries. TCRdb re-analysed the multiplex PCR reads in MiXCR, keeping a single row per CDR3 protein. The sample holds around 420,000 distinct CDR3 sequences; over 14% are singletons and the top ten take approximately 8%. Time point given: newly diagnosed GD, antithyroid drugs for less than 3 months. PBMC-extracted RNA yielded the TCR library. These same data were also listed under a study on T cells in Graves' hyperthyroidism and ophthalmopathy.

The sample was peripheral blood mononuclear cells (PBMCs), taken at new diagnosis, from a patient treated with antithyroid drugs. Receptors were obtained from a woman between 40 and 55 years old with Graves disease.

This clonotype was recorded at least ten times. V usage is TRBV18 and J usage is TRBJ2-3, with a possible D match to TRBD1 (5 bases). Germline V CDR1 and CDR2: KGHSH, LQKENI. Deletions cut 1 base from V and 4 bases from J, with 12 bases between. The CDR3 loop spans 15 amino acids. The CDR3 region is CASSPQKAGSDTQYF. CDR3 bases: TGTGCCAGCTCACCACAGAAGGCAGGGTCAGATACGCAGTATTTT.

This clonotype was counted at least ten times. V is TRBV7-8 and J is TRBJ2-5; a weak D match, TRBD1 (6 bases). The CDR3 sequence is 17 residues long. Trimming stripped 1 base from V and 1 base from J, with 16 bases between. CDR1 SGHVS and CDR2 FQNEAQ come from the germline V gene. The CDR3 sequence: CASSLDSGQPIQETQYF. The CDR3, as DNA: TGTGCCAGCAGCTTAGATTCAGGACAGCCGATCCAAGAGACCCAGTACTTC.

The chain has TRBV25-1 and TRBJ2-7; 11 positions match TRBD2. The CDR3 runs 14 residues. The germline CDR1 and CDR2 sequences are MGHDK and SYGVNS. The V gene end was trimmed by 10 bases and the J gene end by 3 bases; junction bases not matched to a gene: 8. The CDR3 is CATKPGTSGYEQYF. In DNA form, the CDR3 reads TGTGCCACCAAGCCCGGGACTAGCGGCTACGAGCAGTACTTC.

This clonotype was counted only a few times. The chain joins TRBV27 to TRBJ2-1; 11 bases align to TRBD2. Germline lookup yields CDR1 MNHEY and CDR2 SMNVEV (reference sequence). This CDR3 comprises 15 residues. Trimming took 8 bases from V and 7 from J; bases not matched to a gene: 10. CDR3 sequence (DNA): TGTGCCAGCGGCCTCACTAGCGGGAGTACGAATGAGCAGTTCTTC. It codes for CASGLTSGSTNEQFF.

This clonotype was seen many times. The chain combines TRBV19 with TRBJ2-1; D not certain. V was pared by 4 bases and J by 8 bases, with 12 bases between. Germline-derived CDR1 and CDR2 are LNHDA and SQIVND (reference sequence). The CDR3 length is 13 residues. Written as DNA, the CDR3 is TGTGCCAGTAGTACCCACCCTAGGGATGAGCAGTTCTTC. Amino acids: CASSTHPRDEQFF.

This clonotype has ten or more counts. The chain carries TRBV2 and TRBJ2-2; no firm D call. This CDR3 has 13 residues. Germline V lookup: CDR1 SNHLY, CDR2 FYNNEI. V was cut by 6 bases and J by 2 bases, with 7 bases left in between. The CDR3 protein is CASSRVNTGELFF. CDR3 DNA sequence: TGTGCCAGCAGCCGGGTTAACACCGGGGAGCTGTTTTTT.

In this sample, this clonotype turned up a few times. The chain couples TRBV7-9 to TRBJ2-7; TRBD2 matches 10 bases. V gave up 6 bases and J gave up 6 bases; unmatched junction bases: 8. From germline, CDR1 is SEHNR and CDR2 FQNEAQ (reference sequence). This CDR3 has 14 amino acids. This CDR3 is CASRASGGALEQYF. The CDR3, as DNA: TGTGCCAGCAGGGCCAGCGGGGGGGCTCTCGAGCAGTACTTC.

This clonotype was counted at least ten times. The rearrangement joins TRBV6-2 or TRBV6-3 to TRBJ2-2; 7 positions agree with TRBD1. This CDR3 contains 17 residues. CDR1 MNHEY and CDR2 SVGEGT come from the germline V gene. The V segment lost 2 bases and the J segment 0 bases; nucleotides outside the gene matches: 6. The DNA of the CDR3 is TGTGCCAGCAGTTACGGCAGGGGACAGCCGAACACCGGGGAGCTGTTTTTT. This gives the protein CASSYGRGQPNTGELFF.

The table lists this clonotype with many counts. The V call is TRBV19, the J call TRBJ2-5; 10 bases match TRBD2. Losses at the gene ends were 5 bases for V and 0 bases for J; bases not matched to a gene: 6. The CDR3 contains 16 residues. The germline gives CDR1 LNHDA, CDR2 SQIVND (reference sequence). The CDR3 DNA is TGTGCCAGTAGTTCCTGGACTAGCGGTGACCAAGAGACCCAGTACTTC. Translation: CASSSWTSGDQETQYF.

This clonotype was recorded once. The junction does not match germline at one end; this may be a read error. The chain uses TRBV2 and TRBJ2-1; the match to TRBD1 covers 8 bases. This CDR3 is built from 14 residues. CDR1 is SNHLY, CDR2 FYNNEI, per germline. The CDR3 region has the DNA TGCGCCAGCAGCCATTACAGGGGGGATAATGAGCAGTTCTTC. This gives the protein CASSHYRGDNEQFF.

This clonotype showed up many times. CDR3 protein: CARVGLNKRENEQFF. In DNA form, the CDR3 reads TGTGCCAGGGTGGGGTTGAACAAGCGGGAGAATGAGCAGTTCTTC. This chain joins TRBV11-2 and TRBJ2-1; 8 bases map to TRBD2. The V segment lost 9 bases and the J segment 7 bases; nucleotides outside the gene matches: 14. The CDR3 is 15 amino acids. In germline, CDR1 is SGHAT, CDR2 FQNNGV.

The sample holds many counts of this clonotype. The chain uses TRBV6-2 or TRBV6-3 and TRBJ2-7; D is unresolved. Germline V gene lookup returns CDR1 MNHEY and CDR2 SVGEGT. This CDR3 is built from 11 residues. The germline V and J ends were trimmed by 11 bases and 3 bases, with 11 bases remaining between them. The CDR3 spells CAARVNYEQYF. CDR3 nucleotide sequence: TGTGCCGCAAGGGTAAACTACGAGCAGTACTTC.

The rearrangement links TRBV19 to TRBJ2-3, with D perhaps matching TRBD2 (6 bases). The germline gives CDR1 LNHDA, CDR2 SQIVND (reference sequence). The CDR3 covers 13 residues. The germline V and J ends were trimmed by 1 base and 4 bases, with 6 bases remaining between them. CDR3 coding DNA: TGTGCCAGTAGTATAGCGGGAGCAGATACGCAGTATTTT. It yields the protein CASSIAGADTQYF. Based on the CDR3 plus reference TRBV19 and TRBJ2-3, the full variable domain is DGGITQSPKYLFRKEGQNVTLSCEQNLNHDAMYWYRQDPGQGLRLIYYSQIVNDFQKGDIAEGYSVSREKKESFPLTVTSAQKNPTAFYLCASSIAGADTQYFGPGTRLTVL.

The sample holds a few counts of this clonotype. The V call is TRBV7-9, the J call TRBJ1-1; TRBD1 aligns across 7 bases. The germline CDR1 and CDR2 sequences are SEHNR and FQNEAQ (reference sequence). After removal of 5 bases from V and 10 bases from J, the junction contained 7 bases not matched to a gene. The CDR3 length is 12 residues. The CDR3 sequence is CASSRTGVRAFF. The CDR3 DNA follows: TGTGCCAGCAGCCGAACAGGGGTTCGAGCTTTCTTT.

This clonotype was detected only a few times. The junction and the germline gene differ at one end; a read error may be behind it. The J gene is TRBJ2-3, the V gene TRBV28, with D perhaps matching TRBD1 (7 bases). Germline V gene lookup returns CDR1 MDHEN and CDR2 SYDVKM. The CDR3 has 15 amino acids. The CDR3 here is CASRKWRAGTDRQYF. The CDR3 nucleotides read TGTGCCAGCAGGAAGTGGAGGGCCGGGACAGATAGGCAGTATTTT. The full variable domain, completed using reference TRBV28 and TRBJ2-3, is DVKVTQSSRYLVKRTGEKVFLECVQDMDHENMFWYRQDPGLGLRLIYFSYDVKMKEKGDIPEGYSVSREKKERFSLILESASTNQTSMYLCASRKWRAGTDRQYFGPGTRLTVL.

This clonotype was picked up many times. This chain uses TRBV5-1 with TRBJ2-2, with TRBD1 matching 7 bases. CDR1 is SGHRS, CDR2 YFSETQ, per germline. V was pared by 7 bases and J by 3 bases, with 24 bases of the junction left unmatched. The CDR3 consists of 20 residues. The CDR3: CASRALFWGRGRQDTGELFF. The CDR3 DNA sequence: TGCGCCAGCCGAGCCTTGTTTTGGGGAAGGGGGCGACAGGACACCGGGGAGCTGTTTTTT.